This T cell receptor (beta chain) emerged from a study of T cells after yellow fever vaccination. From germline, CDR1 is SGHRS and CDR2 YFSETQ. This CDR3 has 15 amino acids. V lost 0 bases and J 5 bases, leaving 12 bases between the germline ends. A universal primer site and UMIs were added as TCR cDNA was made by 5'RACE template switching. One entry per CDR3 protein, called by TCRdb with MiXCR from the 5' RACE reads. The sample has 230,000 or so distinct CDR3 sequences, roughly 4% seen once. V gene TRBV5-1 combines with J gene TRBJ1-5, with D uncertain. The sequence was obtained from a man aged 18 to 30 who received the YFV17D yellow fever vaccine. The specimen was PBMCs, collected 15 days after the yellow fever booster vaccination. The DNA of the CDR3 is TGCGCCAGCAGCTTGGGGACCCCGGGCGATCAGCCCCAGCATTTT. This codes for CASSLGTPGDQPQHF.